This T cell receptor (beta chain) was sequenced for a study of T cell responses to AZD1222 COVID-19 vaccine. Per germline, CDR1 SGDLS and CDR2 YYNGEE. V gave up 6 bases and J gave up 0 bases; unmatched junction bases: 6. The length of the CDR3 is 14 residues. The method was immunoSEQ multiplex PCR; TCRdb's version includes in-frame clones alone and lacks a portion of them. The table includes approximately 94,000 clones, about 88% detected once. The sequencing used peripheral blood, collected on day 0 of AZD1222 vaccination. The chain couples TRBV9 to TRBJ2-7, with 7 bases aligning to TRBD2. This receptor was obtained from an adult in good health. The CDR3 loop is CASNSGGSSYEQYF. The CDR3 DNA is TGTGCCAGCAACTCAGGCGGGAGCTCCTACGAGCAGTACTTC.